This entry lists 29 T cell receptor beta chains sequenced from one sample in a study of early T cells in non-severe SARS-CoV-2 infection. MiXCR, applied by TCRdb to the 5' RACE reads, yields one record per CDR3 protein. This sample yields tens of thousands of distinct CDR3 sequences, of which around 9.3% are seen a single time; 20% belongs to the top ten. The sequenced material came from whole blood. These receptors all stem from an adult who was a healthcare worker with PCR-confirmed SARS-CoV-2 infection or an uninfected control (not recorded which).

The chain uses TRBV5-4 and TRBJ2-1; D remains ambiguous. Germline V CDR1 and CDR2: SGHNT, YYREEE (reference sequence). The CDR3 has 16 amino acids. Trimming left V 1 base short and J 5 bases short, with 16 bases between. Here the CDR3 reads CASSLLVTTTNNEQFF. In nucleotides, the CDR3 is TGTGCCAGCAGCTTGTTGGTGACAACAACCAACAATGAGCAGTTCTTC.

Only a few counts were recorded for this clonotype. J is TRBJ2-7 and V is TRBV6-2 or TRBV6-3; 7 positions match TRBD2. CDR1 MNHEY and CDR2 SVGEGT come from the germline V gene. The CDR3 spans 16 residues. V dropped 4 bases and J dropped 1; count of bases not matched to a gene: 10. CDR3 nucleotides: TGTGCCAGCAGTTCAGGGAGGGTTTATCCGTCCTACGAGCAGTACTTC. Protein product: CASSSGRVYPSYEQYF.

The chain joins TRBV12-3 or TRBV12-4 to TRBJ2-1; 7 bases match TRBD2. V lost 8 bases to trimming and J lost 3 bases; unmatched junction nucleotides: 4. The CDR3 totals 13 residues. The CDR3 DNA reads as TGTGCCAGCGGCGGGACTAACTACAATGAGCAGTTCTTC. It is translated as CASGGTNYNEQFF.

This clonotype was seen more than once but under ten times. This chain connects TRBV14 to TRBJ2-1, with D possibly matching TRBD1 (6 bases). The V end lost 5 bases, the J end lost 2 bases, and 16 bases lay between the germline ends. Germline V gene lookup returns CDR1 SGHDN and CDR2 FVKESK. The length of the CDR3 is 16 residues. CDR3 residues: CASSNPTGLAYNEQFF. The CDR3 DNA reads TGTGCCAGCAGCAACCCCACAGGGCTCGCCTACAATGAGCAGTTCTTC. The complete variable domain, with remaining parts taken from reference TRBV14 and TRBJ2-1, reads EAGVTQFPSHSVIEKGQTVTLRCDPISGHDNLYWYRRVMGKEIKFLLHFVKESKQDESGMPNNRFLAERTGGTYSTLKVQPAELEDSGVYFCASSNPTGLAYNEQFFGPGTRLTVL.

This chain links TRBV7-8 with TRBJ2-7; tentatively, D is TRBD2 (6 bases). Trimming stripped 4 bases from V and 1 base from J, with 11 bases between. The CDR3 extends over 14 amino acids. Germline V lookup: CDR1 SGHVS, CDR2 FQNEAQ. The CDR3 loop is CASSWGTPSYEQYF. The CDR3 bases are TGTGCCAGCAGCTGGGGGACTCCTTCCTACGAGCAGTACTTC.

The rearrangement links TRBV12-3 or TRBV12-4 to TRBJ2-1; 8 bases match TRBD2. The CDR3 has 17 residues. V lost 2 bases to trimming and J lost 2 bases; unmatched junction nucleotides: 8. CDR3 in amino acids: CASSLRRGEAAYNEQFF. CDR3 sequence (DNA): TGTGCCAGCAGTTTAAGGCGGGGGGAAGCGGCCTACAATGAGCAGTTCTTC.

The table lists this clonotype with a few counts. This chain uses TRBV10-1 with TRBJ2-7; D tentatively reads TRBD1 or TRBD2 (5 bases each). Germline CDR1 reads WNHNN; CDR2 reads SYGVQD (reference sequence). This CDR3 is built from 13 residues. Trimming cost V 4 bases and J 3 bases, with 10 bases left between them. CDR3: CASSAGTDYEQYF. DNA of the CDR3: TGCGCCAGCAGTGCCGGGACGGACTACGAGCAGTACTTC.

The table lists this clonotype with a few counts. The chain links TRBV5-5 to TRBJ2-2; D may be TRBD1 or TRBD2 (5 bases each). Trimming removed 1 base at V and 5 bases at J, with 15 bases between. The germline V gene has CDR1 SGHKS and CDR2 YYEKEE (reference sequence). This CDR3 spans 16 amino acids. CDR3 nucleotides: TGTGCCAGCAGCTTGACTCCGGGGCCCCTAACCGGGGAGCTGTTTTTT. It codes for CASSLTPGPLTGELFF.

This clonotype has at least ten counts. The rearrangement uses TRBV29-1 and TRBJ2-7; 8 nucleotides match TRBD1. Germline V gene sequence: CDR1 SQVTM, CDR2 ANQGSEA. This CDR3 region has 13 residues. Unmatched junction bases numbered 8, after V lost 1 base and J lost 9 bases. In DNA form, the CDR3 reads TGCAGCGTTGAAGGGGACAGGCGAGGATCGCAGTACTTC. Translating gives CSVEGDRRGSQYF.

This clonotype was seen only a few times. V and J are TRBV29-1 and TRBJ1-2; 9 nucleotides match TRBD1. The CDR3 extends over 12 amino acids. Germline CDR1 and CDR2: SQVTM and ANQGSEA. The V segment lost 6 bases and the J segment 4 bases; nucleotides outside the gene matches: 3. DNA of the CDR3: TGCAGCGTGGAGGACAGGGGCTATGGCTACACCTTC. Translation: CSVEDRGYGYTF.

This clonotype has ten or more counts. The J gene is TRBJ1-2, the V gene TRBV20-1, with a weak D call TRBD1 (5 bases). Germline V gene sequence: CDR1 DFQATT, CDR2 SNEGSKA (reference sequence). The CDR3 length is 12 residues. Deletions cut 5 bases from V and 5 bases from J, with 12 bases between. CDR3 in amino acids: CSAPREAYGYTF. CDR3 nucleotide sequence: TGCAGTGCTCCCAGGGAGGCGTATGGCTACACCTTC.

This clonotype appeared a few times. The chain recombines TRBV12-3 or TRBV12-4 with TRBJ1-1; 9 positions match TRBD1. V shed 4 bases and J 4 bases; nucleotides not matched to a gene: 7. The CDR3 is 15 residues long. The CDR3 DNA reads TGTGCCAGCAGTTCCTCGGGACAGGGACCCACTGAAGCTTTCTTT. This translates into CASSSSGQGPTEAFF.

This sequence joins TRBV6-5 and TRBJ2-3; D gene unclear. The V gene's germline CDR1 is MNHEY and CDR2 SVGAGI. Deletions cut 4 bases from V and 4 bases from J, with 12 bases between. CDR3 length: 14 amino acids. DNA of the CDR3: TGTGCCAGCAGTTCCCCTAGACTGCCAGATACGCAGTATTTT. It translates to CASSSPRLPDTQYF.

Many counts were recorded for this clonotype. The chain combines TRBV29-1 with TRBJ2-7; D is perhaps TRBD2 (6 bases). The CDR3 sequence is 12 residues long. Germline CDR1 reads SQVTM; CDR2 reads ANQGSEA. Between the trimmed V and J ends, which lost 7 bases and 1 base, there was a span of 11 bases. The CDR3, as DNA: TGCAGCGCCGGGAGAAAGTCCTACGAGCAGTACTTC. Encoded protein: CSAGRKSYEQYF.

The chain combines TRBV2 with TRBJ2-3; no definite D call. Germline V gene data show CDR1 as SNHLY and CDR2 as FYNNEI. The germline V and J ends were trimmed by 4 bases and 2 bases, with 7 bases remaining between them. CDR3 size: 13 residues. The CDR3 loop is CASSARATDTQYF. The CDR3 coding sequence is TGTGCCAGCAGTGCGAGAGCCACAGATACGCAGTATTTT.

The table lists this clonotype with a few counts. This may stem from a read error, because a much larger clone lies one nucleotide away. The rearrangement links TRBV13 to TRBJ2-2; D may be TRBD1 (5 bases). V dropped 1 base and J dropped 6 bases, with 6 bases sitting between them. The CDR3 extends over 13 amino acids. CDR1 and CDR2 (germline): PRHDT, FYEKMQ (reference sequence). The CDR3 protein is CASSLEGAGELFF. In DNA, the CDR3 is TGTGCCAGCAGCTTAGAAGGGGCCGGGGAGCTGTTTTTT.

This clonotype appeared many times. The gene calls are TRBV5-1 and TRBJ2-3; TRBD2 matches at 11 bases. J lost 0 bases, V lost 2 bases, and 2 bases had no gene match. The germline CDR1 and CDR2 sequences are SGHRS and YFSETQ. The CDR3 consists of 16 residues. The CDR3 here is CASSLASGGSTDTQYF. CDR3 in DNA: TGCGCCAGCAGCTTAGCTAGCGGGGGGAGCACAGATACGCAGTATTTT.

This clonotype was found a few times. CDR3: CASSQDGPDELDTQYF. The DNA of the CDR3 is TGTGCCAGCAGCCAAGATGGCCCGGACGAGTTGGATACGCAGTATTTT. The V gene is TRBV4-2, the J gene TRBJ2-3, with D unresolved. CDR1 LGHNA and CDR2 YNFKEQ come from the germline V gene. Trimming removed 0 bases at V and 6 bases at J, with 16 bases between. The CDR3 sequence is 16 residues long.

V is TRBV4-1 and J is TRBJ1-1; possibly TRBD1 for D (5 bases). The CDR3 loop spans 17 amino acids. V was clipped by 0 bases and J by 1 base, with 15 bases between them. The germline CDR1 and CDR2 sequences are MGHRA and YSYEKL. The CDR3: CASSQEIPGQPNTEAFF. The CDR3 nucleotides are TGCGCCAGCAGCCAAGAAATTCCGGGGCAGCCGAACACTGAAGCTTTCTTT.

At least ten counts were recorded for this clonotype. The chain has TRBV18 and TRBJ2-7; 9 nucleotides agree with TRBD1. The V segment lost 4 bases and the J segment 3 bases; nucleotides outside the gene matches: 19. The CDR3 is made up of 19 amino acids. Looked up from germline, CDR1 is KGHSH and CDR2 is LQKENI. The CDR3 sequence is CASSQTRRSGQGLLYEQYF. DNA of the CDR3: TGTGCCAGCTCACAAACGAGGCGTTCGGGACAGGGATTACTCTACGAGCAGTACTTC.

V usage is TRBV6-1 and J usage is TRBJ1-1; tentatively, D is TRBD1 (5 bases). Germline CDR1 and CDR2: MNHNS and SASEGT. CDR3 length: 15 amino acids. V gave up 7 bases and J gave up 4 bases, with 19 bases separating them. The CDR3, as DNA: TGTGCCAGCATCCGCGGGGGTTCGGGTAGCACTGAAGCTTTCTTT. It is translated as CASIRGGSGSTEAFF.

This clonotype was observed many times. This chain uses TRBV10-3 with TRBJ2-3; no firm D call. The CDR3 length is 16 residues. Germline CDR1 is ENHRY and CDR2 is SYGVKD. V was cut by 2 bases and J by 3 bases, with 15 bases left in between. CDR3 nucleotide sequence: TGTGCCATCAGTGAGACGAAGGGCGTGGTAACAGATACGCAGTATTTT. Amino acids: CAISETKGVVTDTQYF.

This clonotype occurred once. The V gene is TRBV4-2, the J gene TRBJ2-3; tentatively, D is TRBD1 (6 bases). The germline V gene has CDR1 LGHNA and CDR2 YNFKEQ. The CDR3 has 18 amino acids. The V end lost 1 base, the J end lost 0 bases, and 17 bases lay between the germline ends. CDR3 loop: CASSQGHERGGSTDTQYF. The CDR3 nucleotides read TGTGCCAGCAGCCAAGGTCATGAGAGAGGGGGTAGCACAGATACGCAGTATTTT.

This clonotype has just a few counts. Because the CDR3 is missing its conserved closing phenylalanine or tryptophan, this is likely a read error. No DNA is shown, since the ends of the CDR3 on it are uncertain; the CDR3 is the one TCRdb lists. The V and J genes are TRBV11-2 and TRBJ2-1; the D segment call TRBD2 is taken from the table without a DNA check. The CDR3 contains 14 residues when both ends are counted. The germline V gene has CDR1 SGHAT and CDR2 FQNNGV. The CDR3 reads CASSPSPGAGDPFS.

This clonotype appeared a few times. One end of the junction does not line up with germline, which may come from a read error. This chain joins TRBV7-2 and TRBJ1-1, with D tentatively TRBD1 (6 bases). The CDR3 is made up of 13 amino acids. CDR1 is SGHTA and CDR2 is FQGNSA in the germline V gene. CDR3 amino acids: CASSTTGNAEAFF. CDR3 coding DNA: TGTGCCAGCAGCACCACAGGGAACGCTGAAGCTTTCTTT. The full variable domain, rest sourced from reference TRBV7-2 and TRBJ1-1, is GAGVSQSPSNKVTEKGKDVELRCDPISGHTALYWYRQSLGQGLEFLIYFQGNSAPDKSGLPSDRFSAERTGGSVSTLTIQRTQQEDSAVYLCASSTTGNAEAFFGQGTRLTVV.

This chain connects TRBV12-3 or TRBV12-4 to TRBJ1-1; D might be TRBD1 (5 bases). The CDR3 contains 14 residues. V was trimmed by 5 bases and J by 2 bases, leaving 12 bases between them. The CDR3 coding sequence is TGTGCCAGCAGTCCAGGGCAGTATAACACTGAAGCTTTCTTT. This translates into CASSPGQYNTEAFF.

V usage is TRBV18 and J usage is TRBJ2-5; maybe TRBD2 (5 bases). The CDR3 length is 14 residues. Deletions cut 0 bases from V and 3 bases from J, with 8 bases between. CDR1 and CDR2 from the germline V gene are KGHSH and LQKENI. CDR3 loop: CASSPPGLKETQYF. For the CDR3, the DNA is TGTGCCAGCTCACCACCAGGACTTAAAGAGACCCAGTACTTC.

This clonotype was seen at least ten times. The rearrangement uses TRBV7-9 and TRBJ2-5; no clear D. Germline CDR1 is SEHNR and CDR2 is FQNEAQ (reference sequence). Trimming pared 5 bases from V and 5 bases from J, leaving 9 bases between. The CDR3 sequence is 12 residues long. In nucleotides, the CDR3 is TGTGCCAGCAGCCTTCCTACGGAGACCCAGTACTTC. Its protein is CASSLPTETQYF.

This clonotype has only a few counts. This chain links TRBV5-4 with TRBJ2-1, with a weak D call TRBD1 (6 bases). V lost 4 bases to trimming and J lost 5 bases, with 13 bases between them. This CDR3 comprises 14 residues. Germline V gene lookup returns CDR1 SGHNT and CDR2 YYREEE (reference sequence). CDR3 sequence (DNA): TGTGCCAGCAGCCCCCGCAGGGGCAACAATGAGCAGTTCTTC. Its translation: CASSPRRGNNEQFF.